These T cell receptor beta chains were read from a single sample in a study of OX40 agonist ivuxolimab in advanced cancers. TCRdb's copy holds only in-frame clones and misses some; the assay was immunoSEQ multiplex PCR. The sample has more than 85,000 clones, roughly 89% seen once. The starting material was CD4+ or CD8+ T cells sorted from blood, obtained in a trial of the OX40 agonist ivuxolimab. These receptors all stem from an adult with an advanced solid tumor such as melanoma, head and neck, liver or kidney cancer. Each CDR3 is given with its conserved first and last residue. The order of the fields is J gene, clone size, V gene, D gene, CDR3 protein, CDR3 DNA. D genes are given only for firm matches. Size is omitted from some rows. Given values are once, few, many or a class for expanded clones.

>TRBJ1-4|.|TRBV25-1|.
CASSETGRLFANEKLFF
TGTGCCAGCAGTGAAACGGGGAGACTATTTGCTAATGAAAAACTGTTTTTT
>TRBJ2-2|.|TRBV6-5|TRBD1
CASSYQGQGYTGELFF
TGTGCCAGCAGTTACCAGGGACAGGGGTACACCGGGGAGCTGTTTTTT
>TRBJ2-6|.|TRBV11-1|TRBD1
CASSRTGPSGANVLTF
TGTGCCAGCAGCAGGACAGGGCCCTCTGGGGCCAACGTCCTGACTTTC
>TRBJ2-3|.|TRBV5-5|TRBD1
CASSLFGTGISTDTQYF
TGTGCCAGCAGCTTGTTTGGGACAGGTATCTCCACAGATACGCAGTATTTT
>TRBJ2-3|.|TRBV5-1|TRBD2
CASSTSGASTDTQYF
TGCGCCAGCAGCACTAGCGGGGCTAGCACAGATACGCAGTATTTT
>TRBJ1-2|.|TRBV9|.
CASSVVLAPVGYTF
TGTGCCAGCAGCGTAGTTCTGGCCCCCGTCGGCTACACCTTC
>TRBJ2-2|.|TRBV10-3|TRBD1
CAITGQVNGELFF
TGTGCCATAACGGGACAGGTCAACGGGGAGCTGTTTTTT
>TRBJ2-1|.|TRBV2|.
CASRAFVGAYNEQFF
TGTGCCAGCAGGGCGTTTGTGGGGGCCTACAATGAGCAGTTCTTC
>TRBJ1-2|few|TRBV10-3|.
CAISDNRENYGYTF
TGTGCCATCAGTGATAACAGGGAGAACTATGGCTACACCTTC
>TRBJ1-1|once|TRBV9|.
CASSVDPQGLEAFF
TGTGCCAGCAGCGTCGACCCCCAGGGGTTGGAAGCTTTCTTT
>TRBJ2-7|.|TRBV19|.
CASKSLGAGGGEQYF
TGTGCCAGTAAATCTCTGGGGGCAGGGGGAGGCGAGCAGTACTTC
>TRBJ2-3|.|TRBV6-6|.
CASSYGPGADTQYF
TGTGCCAGCAGTTACGGGCCCGGGGCGGATACGCAGTATTTT
>TRBJ2-7|.|TRBV19|.
CASTEDRNSYEQYF
TGTGCCAGTACCGAAGACAGGAACTCCTACGAGCAGTACTTC
>TRBJ1-2|.|TRBV6-5|.
CASSYGRGRGYTF
TGTGCCAGCAGTTACGGGAGGGGCCGGGGCTACACCTTC
>TRBJ2-5|.|TRBV9|TRBD1
CASSGRTGGVGLVETQYF
TGTGCCAGCAGCGGGAGGACAGGGGGCGTGGGATTAGTTGAGACCCAGTACTTC
>TRBJ2-7|.|TRBV5-4|.
CASSIGTYSSYEQYF
TGTGCCAGCAGTATAGGGACTTACAGCTCCTACGAGCAGTACTTC
>TRBJ1-2|.|TRBV7-6|.
CASSLEAGNGYTF
TGTGCCAGCAGCTTAGAAGCCGGGAATGGCTACACCTTC
>TRBJ1-2|few|TRBV6-5|.
CASSFGRYGYTF
TGTGCCAGCAGTTTTGGCCGCTATGGCTACACCTTC
>TRBJ1-5|.|TRBV11-2|.
CASSRDGDQPQHF
TGTGCCAGCAGCCGGGACGGCGATCAGCCCCAGCATTTT
>TRBJ1-5|.|TRBV6-1|.
CASSEREANQPQHF
TGTGCCAGCAGTGAGCGGGAAGCCAATCAGCCCCAGCATTTT
>TRBJ2-1|.|TRBV2|.
CASSEALQYHNEQFF
TGTGCCAGCAGTGAAGCGCTCCAGTACCACAATGAGCAGTTCTTC
>TRBJ2-7|.|TRBV10-3|TRBD2
CAIRPSGGLYEQYF
TGTGCCATCAGACCCTCGGGGGGGCTCTACGAGCAGTACTTC
>TRBJ1-4|.|TRBV5-4|.
CASSLRQPANEKLFF
TGTGCCAGCAGCTTAAGACAGCCCGCTAATGAAAAACTGTTTTTT
>TRBJ1-1|.|TRBV6-1|.
CASSGVGVTEAFF
TGTGCCAGCAGTGGGGTAGGGGTGACTGAAGCTTTCTTT
>TRBJ2-1|.|TRBV5-1|.
CASSLASGVEQFF
TGCGCCAGCAGCTTGGCCTCGGGGGTTGAGCAGTTCTTC
>TRBJ1-2|.|TRBV5-4|.
CASSRGTDGYTF
TGTGCCAGCAGCCGCGGGACGGATGGCTACACCTTC
>TRBJ2-1|.|TRBV19|.
CASSITTRGMQFF
TGTGCCAGTAGTATAACCACAAGGGGCATGCAGTTCTTC
>TRBJ1-5|few|TRBV6-1|TRBD1
CASSAFQGAQSQPQHF
TGTGCCAGCAGTGCCTTCCAGGGGGCGCAAAGTCAGCCCCAGCATTTT
>TRBJ2-6|.|TRBV10-3|.
CAISEAGSGANVLTF
TGTGCCATCAGTGAGGCCGGCTCTGGGGCCAACGTCCTGACTTTC